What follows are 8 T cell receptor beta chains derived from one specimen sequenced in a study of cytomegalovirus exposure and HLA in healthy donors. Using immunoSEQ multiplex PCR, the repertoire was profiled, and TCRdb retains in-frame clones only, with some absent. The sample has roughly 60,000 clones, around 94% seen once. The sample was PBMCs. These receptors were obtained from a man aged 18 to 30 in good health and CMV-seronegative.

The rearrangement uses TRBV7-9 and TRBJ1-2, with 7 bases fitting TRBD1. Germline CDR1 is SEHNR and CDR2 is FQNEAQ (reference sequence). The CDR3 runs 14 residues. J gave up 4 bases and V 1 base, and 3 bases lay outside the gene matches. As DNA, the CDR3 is TGTGCCAGCAGCTTAGAGGGGGCTGTCTATGGCTACACCTTC. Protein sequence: CASSLEGAVYGYTF.

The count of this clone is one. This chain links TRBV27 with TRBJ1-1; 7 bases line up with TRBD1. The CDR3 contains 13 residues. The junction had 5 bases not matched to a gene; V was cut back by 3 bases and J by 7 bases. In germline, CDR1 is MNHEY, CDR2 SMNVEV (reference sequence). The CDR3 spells CASSFLGTDEAFF. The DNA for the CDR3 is TGTGCCAGCAGTTTCCTTGGGACAGATGAAGCTTTCTTT.

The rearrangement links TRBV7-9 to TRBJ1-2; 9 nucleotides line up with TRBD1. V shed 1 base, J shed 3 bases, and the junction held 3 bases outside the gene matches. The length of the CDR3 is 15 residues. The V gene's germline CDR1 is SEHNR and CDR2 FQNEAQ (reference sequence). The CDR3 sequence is CASSLGTGEDYGYTF. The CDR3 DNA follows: TGTGCCAGCAGCTTAGGGACAGGGGAGGACTATGGCTACACCTTC.

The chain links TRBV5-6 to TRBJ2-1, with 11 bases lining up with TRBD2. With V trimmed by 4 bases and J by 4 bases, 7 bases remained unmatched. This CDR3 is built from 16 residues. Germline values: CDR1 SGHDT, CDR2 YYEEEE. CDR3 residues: CASSHIAGGPYNEQFF. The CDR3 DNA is TGTGCCAGCAGCCATATAGCGGGAGGGCCTTACAATGAGCAGTTCTTC.

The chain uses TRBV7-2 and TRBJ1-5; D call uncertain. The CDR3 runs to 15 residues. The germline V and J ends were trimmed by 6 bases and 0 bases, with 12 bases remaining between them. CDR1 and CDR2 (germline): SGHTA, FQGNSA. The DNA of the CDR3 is TGTGCCAGCAGTTTGGAGGACTATAGCAATCAGCCCCAGCATTTT. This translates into CASSLEDYSNQPQHF.

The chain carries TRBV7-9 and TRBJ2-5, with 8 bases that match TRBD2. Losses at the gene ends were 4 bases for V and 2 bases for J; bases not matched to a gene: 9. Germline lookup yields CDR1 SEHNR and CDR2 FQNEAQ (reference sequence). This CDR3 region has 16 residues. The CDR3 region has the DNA TGTGCCAGCAGCTCCACTAGACTAGCGCCACAAGAGACCCAGTACTTC. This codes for CASSSTRLAPQETQYF.

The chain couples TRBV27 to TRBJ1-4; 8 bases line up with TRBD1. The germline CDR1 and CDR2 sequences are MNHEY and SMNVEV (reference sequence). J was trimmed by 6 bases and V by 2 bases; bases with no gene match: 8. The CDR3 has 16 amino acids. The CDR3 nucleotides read TGTGCCAGCAGTTTACCGCGGGACAGGACATATGAAAAACTGTTTTTT. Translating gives CASSLPRDRTYEKLFF.

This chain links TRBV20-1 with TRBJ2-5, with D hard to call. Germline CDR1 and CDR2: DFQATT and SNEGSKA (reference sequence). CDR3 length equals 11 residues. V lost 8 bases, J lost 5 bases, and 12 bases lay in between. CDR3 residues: CSPDLGETQYF. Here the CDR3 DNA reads TGCAGTCCCGATCTGGGCGAGACCCAGTACTTC.